This T cell receptor (beta chain) emerged from a study of OX40 agonist ivuxolimab in advanced cancers. Trimming stripped 6 bases from V and 16 bases from J, with 22 bases between. CDR3 length: 12 amino acids. Germline values: CDR1 GTSNPN, CDR2 SVGIG (reference sequence). The method was immunoSEQ multiplex PCR; TCRdb's version includes in-frame clones alone and lacks a portion of them. The sample holds about 70,000 clones; about 86% are singletons and the top ten take approximately 0.86%. The origin of this receptor is an adult with an advanced solid tumor such as melanoma, head and neck, liver or kidney cancer. The sequenced sample was CD4+ or CD8+ T cells sorted from blood, obtained in a trial of the OX40 agonist ivuxolimab. This chain connects TRBV30 to TRBJ2-1; no clear D. CDR3 region: CACSPRMRVSFF. The CDR3 DNA follows: TGTGCCTGTTCCCCTAGAATGAGAGTGAGTTTCTTC.